One sample yielded the 23 T cell receptor beta chains listed below, sequenced in a study of OX40 agonist ivuxolimab in advanced cancers. TCRdb keeps only in-frame clones here, not all; method: immunoSEQ multiplex PCR. The sample consists of about 45,000 clones, roughly nine tenths of them appearing once. The material sequenced was CD4+ or CD8+ T cells sorted from blood, taken in a trial of the OX40 agonist ivuxolimab. These receptor sequences come from an adult with an advanced solid tumor such as melanoma, head and neck, liver or kidney cancer.

The rearrangement joins TRBV5-4 to TRBJ2-1, with TRBD2 matching over 13 bases. Looked up from germline, CDR1 is SGHNT and CDR2 is YYREEE (reference sequence). J lost 0 bases, V lost 4 bases, and 4 bases had no gene match. The CDR3 is 17 residues long. DNA of the CDR3: TGTGCCAGCAGCATAACTAGCGGGAGGGCCTCCTACAATGAGCAGTTCTTC. This codes for CASSITSGRASYNEQFF.

The rearrangement uses TRBV6-1 and TRBJ2-1; 9 bases agree with TRBD1. The CDR3 runs to 14 residues. Germline loops: CDR1 MNHNS, CDR2 SASEGT. The junction had 4 bases not matched to a gene; V was cut back by 6 bases and J by 4 bases. The DNA for the CDR3 is TGTGCCAGCAGAGGGACAGGGCTTTACAATGAGCAGTTCTTC. Its protein is CASRGTGLYNEQFF.

The chain combines TRBV30 with TRBJ2-1; tentative D call: TRBD2 (5 bases). CDR3 length equals 13 residues. Germline CDR1 GTSNPN, CDR2 SVGIG (reference sequence). V lost 4 bases and J 3 bases, leaving 10 bases between the germline ends. The CDR3 nucleotides read TGTGCCTGGACGGCGGGCGACTACAATGAGCAGTTCTTC. Translating it yields CAWTAGDYNEQFF.

The chain recombines TRBV19 with TRBJ2-1; a possible D gene is TRBD2 (6 bases). The CDR3 is 14 residues long. The germline V gene encodes CDR1 LNHDA and CDR2 SQIVND (reference sequence). V was pared by 5 bases and J by 4 bases, with 12 bases between. The CDR3 loop is CASSLGGVYNEQFF. The CDR3 bases are TGTGCCAGTAGTCTTGGCGGGGTTTACAATGAGCAGTTCTTC.

This chain uses TRBV28 with TRBJ2-1, with TRBD2 as a possible D gene (6 bases). Germline lookup yields CDR1 MDHEN and CDR2 SYDVKM. V was shortened by 1 base and J by 0 bases, with 10 bases between the two germline ends. CDR3 size: 16 residues. CDR3 DNA sequence: TGTGCCAGCAGTTTATCTTACGGGAGCTCCTACAATGAGCAGTTCTTC. It yields the protein CASSLSYGSSYNEQFF.

The CDR3 sequence is CASSLRRNTIYF. DNA of the CDR3: TGTGCCAGCAGCTTAAGAAGGAACACCATATATTTT. The gene calls are TRBV7-5 and TRBJ1-3. TRBV7-5 is assigned pseudogene status. This CDR3 has 12 amino acids.

The CDR3 DNA reads as TGTGCCAGCAGCATACGGGCGGAGCGGGAGACAGATACGCAGTATTTT. Translation: CASSIRAERETDTQYF. This chain uses TRBV7-6 with TRBJ2-3; 8 bases are shared with TRBD2. The CDR3 has 16 residues. CDR1 is SGHVS, CDR2 FNYEAQ, per germline. Trimming cost V 5 bases and J 3 bases; bases outside gene matches: 10. Using reference TRBV7-6 and TRBJ2-3 for the parts outside the CDR3, the full variable domain is GAGVSQSPRYKVTKRGQDVALRCDPISGHVSLYWYRQALGQGPEFLTYFNYEAQQDKSGLPNDRFSAERPEGSISTLTIQRTEQRDSAMYRCASSIRAERETDTQYFGPGTRLTVL.

The CDR3 is CASSPGTGEKLFF. The CDR3 region has the DNA TGTGCCAGCAGCCCCGGGACAGGTGAAAAACTGTTTTTT. This chain joins TRBV5-6 and TRBJ1-4, with 8 bases identical to TRBD1. The CDR3 extends over 13 amino acids. V shed 4 bases and J 7 bases; nucleotides not matched to a gene: 3. Looked up from germline, CDR1 is SGHDT and CDR2 is YYEEEE.

CDR3 sequence: CASSLGGTDSYEQYF. The DNA for the CDR3 is TGTGCCAGCAGCTTAGGAGGTACAGACTCCTACGAGCAGTACTTC. The V call is TRBV13, the J call TRBJ2-7, with unresolved D. The V end was cut by 0 bases, the J end by 0 bases, with 9 bases between. CDR1 PRHDT and CDR2 FYEKMQ come from the germline V gene (reference sequence). The CDR3 runs 15 residues.

As concerns this clone: At one end, the junction sequence differs from germline, possibly due to a read error. The chain recombines TRBV7-8 with TRBJ2-1; D ambiguous. The germline V gene has CDR1 SGHVS and CDR2 FQNEAQ. The CDR3 totals 11 residues. The CDR3 DNA reads TGTGCCAGCAGCTCCAACAATGAGCAGTTCTTC. It translates to CASSSNNEQFF.

The V gene is TRBV29-1, the J gene TRBJ2-2; D is possibly TRBD1 (5 bases). The germline CDR1 and CDR2 sequences are SQVTM and ANQGSEA. The CDR3 loop spans 14 amino acids. V dropped 2 bases and J dropped 5 bases, with 12 bases sitting between them. CDR3 nucleotides: TGCAGCGTTGAAAGGGGCGACAGTACCGGGGAGCTGTTTTTT. Translated, it gives CSVERGDSTGELFF.

The genes are TRBV6-5 and TRBJ2-1; possibly TRBD2 for D (5 bases). This CDR3 has 14 residues. Germline V lookup: CDR1 MNHEY, CDR2 SVGAGI. The V gene lost 6 bases and the J gene lost 0 bases, with 9 bases spanning the gap. DNA for the CDR3: TGTGCCAGCAGACCAGCGGTCTCCTACAATGAGCAGTTCTTC. Its translation: CASRPAVSYNEQFF.

The rearrangement uses TRBV9 and TRBJ2-1; 10 positions agree with TRBD2. CDR3 length: 17 residues. The germline V gene encodes CDR1 SGDLS and CDR2 YYNGEE. The V and J ends lost 3 bases and 3 bases, in that order; junction bases with no gene match: 9. Here the CDR3 reads CASSGRTSGGNYNEQFF. Here the CDR3 DNA reads TGTGCCAGCAGCGGGCGGACTAGCGGAGGGAACTACAATGAGCAGTTCTTC.

The chain is built from TRBV4-1 and TRBJ2-1; TRBD2 matches 10 bases. The CDR3 spans 18 residues. Germline V gene sequence: CDR1 MGHRA, CDR2 YSYEKL. The trim removed 0 bases at V and 8 bases at J, leaving 13 bases unmatched. As DNA, the CDR3 is TGCGCCAGCAGCCAAGAAGGGCTAGCGGGAGTGTGGGTGTATGAGCAGTTCTTC. It yields the protein CASSQEGLAGVWVYEQFF.

This clone was seen once. The chain recombines TRBV4-2 with TRBJ2-2, with 8 nucleotides matching TRBD1. The ends lost 0 bases at V and 7 bases at J; junction bases unmatched: 4. From germline, CDR1 is LGHNA and CDR2 YNFKEQ. The CDR3 totals 15 residues. The CDR3 sequence: CASSQEQGANGELFF. Here the CDR3 DNA reads TGTGCCAGCAGCCAAGAGCAGGGGGCTAACGGGGAGCTGTTTTTT.

V is TRBV4-3 and J is TRBJ1-1; no clear D. Trimming took 1 base from V and 2 from J, leaving 14 bases between them. The CDR3 has 16 residues. Germline lookup yields CDR1 LGHNA and CDR2 YSLEER. This chain's CDR3 is CASSQARGTLNTEAFF. CDR3 nucleotide sequence: TGCGCCAGCAGCCAAGCCCGGGGTACCCTTAACACTGAAGCTTTCTTT.

V gene TRBV6-5 combines with J gene TRBJ2-7; 9 positions match TRBD2. The CDR3 consists of 15 residues. With 0 bases clipped from V and 5 bases from J, the junction kept 5 bases outside the gene matches. Germline lookup yields CDR1 MNHEY and CDR2 SVGAGI. The CDR3 region is CASSYSAGGIDEQYF. The CDR3 DNA sequence: TGTGCCAGCAGTTACTCAGCGGGAGGAATCGACGAGCAGTACTTC.

V usage is TRBV6-4 and J usage is TRBJ2-3, with D tentatively TRBD2 (6 bases). This CDR3 comprises 15 residues. Trimming took off 4 bases at V and 2 bases at J, with 13 bases between the two ends. The germline CDR1 and CDR2 sequences are MRHNA and SNTAGT. The CDR3 nucleotides read TGTGCCAGCAGTGCTGGTAGCGGCCACACAGATACGCAGTATTTT. This translates into CASSAGSGHTDTQYF.

The chain carries TRBV27 and TRBJ2-1; TRBD2 aligns across 9 bases. V trimming: 6 bases; J trimming: 5 bases; junction bases outside the gene matches: 20. Germline V CDR1 and CDR2: MNHEY, SMNVEV (reference sequence). This CDR3 spans 19 amino acids. CDR3 nucleotides: TGTGCCAGCAGCAAAAACCTCCCAATAGCGGGAGTTATCAACAATGAGCAGTTCTTC. Translating gives CASSKNLPIAGVINNEQFF.

V is TRBV14 and J is TRBJ2-7; 7 positions match TRBD2. In germline, CDR1 is SGHDN, CDR2 FVKESK. V shed 4 bases and J 4 bases; nucleotides not matched to a gene: 13. This CDR3 is 16 amino acids long. DNA for the CDR3: TGTGCCAGCAGCCGGTTACGGGAGGTCTCCCAATACGAGCAGTACTTC. Amino acids: CASSRLREVSQYEQYF.

The genes are TRBV6-5 and TRBJ2-2, with 8 positions matching TRBD2. V lost 5 bases and J lost 6; bases outside the gene matches: 5. The CDR3 loop spans 14 amino acids. Germline loops: CDR1 MNHEY, CDR2 SVGAGI. In DNA form, the CDR3 reads TGTGCCAGCAGTATGACGGGGGGGGCCGGGGAGCTGTTTTTT. It encodes CASSMTGGAGELFF.

J is TRBJ2-2 and V is TRBV28; D gene ambiguous. The V gene lost 3 bases and the J gene lost 3 bases, with 11 bases spanning the gap. CDR3 length: 15 residues. Looked up from germline, CDR1 is MDHEN and CDR2 is SYDVKM. The CDR3 loop reads CASSFFLTDTGELFF. Here the CDR3 DNA reads TGTGCCAGCAGTTTCTTTCTTACGGACACCGGGGAGCTGTTTTTT.

The J gene is TRBJ1-3, the V gene TRBV28; no reliable D call. V was shortened by 5 bases and J by 7 bases, with 15 bases between the two germline ends. The CDR3 is made up of 14 amino acids. Germline V CDR1 and CDR2: MDHEN, SYDVKM. In DNA form, the CDR3 reads TGTGCCAGCAGTGCCCTCGGCACCTGGAACACCATATATTTT. This codes for CASSALGTWNTIYF.